This T cell receptor beta chain is drawn from a study of shared clonotypes between healthy human individuals. Notes on the study in general: The generation probabilities recorded for non-shared clonotypes fell below those of clonotypes shared by all four donors.

Donors were Caucasian adults residing in Nashville, Tennessee, USA. The investigators split CD4+ cells into a CD45RA+ naive subset and a CD45RA-negative memory subset. The CDR3 length is 15 residues. V was cut by 4 bases and J by 2 bases, with 15 bases left in between. Per germline, CDR1 LNHNV and CDR2 YYDKDF (reference sequence). This clone was seen once. Its antigen is not known. The DNA input per sorted-subset replicate PCR was 200 ng, corresponding to around 30,000 T cell genomes. The assay was immunoSEQ multiplex PCR, and TCRdb's table has in-frame clones only and misses some. Of about 2.4 million clones in the sample, roughly 92% were seen once.

The chain uses TRBV15 and TRBJ2-7, with TRBD1 as a possible D gene (6 bases). The sequencing input was naive CD4+ T cells sorted from blood. The subset was: CD45RA+ positively selected. The sequence derives from a man in his late teens or twenties in good health. This chain's CDR3 is CATSMTRGFTYEQYF. The CDR3 coding sequence is TGTGCCACCAGCATGACCAGGGGATTCACCTACGAGCAGTACTTC.